This T cell receptor (beta chain) appears in the sequencing data of a study of T-cell memory formation after mild COVID-19. Across the study: Clusters of TCRs were largely donor specific.

Overall study results and limits: Later expanders leaned toward CD4+, whereas clones contracting from day 15 to 85 were balanced CD4/CD8. CD4+ contracting clones were found mainly in CM and EM, and CD8+ ones in EMRA.

In this sample, this clonotype turned up a few times. Its antigen remains unknown. Trimming removed 4 bases from V and 2 bases from J, with 12 bases in between. The CDR3 is 15 residues long. From germline, CDR1 is MNHNS and CDR2 SASEGT. With constant-segment primers, 5'RACE yielded cDNA libraries of TCR alpha and TCR beta that carried sample barcodes and UMIs. TCRdb passed the 5' RACE reads through MiXCR, listing each CDR3 protein once. Altogether hundreds of thousands of distinct CDR3 sequences are present, more than 15% being singletons, with the ten largest covering 20% to 25%. The source of this sequence is a man aged 18-30 years who had mild COVID-19 (a few samples of this study predate the infection). Cell type and time point are not known. V is TRBV6-1 and J is TRBJ2-1; D might be TRBD1 (6 bases). Sequenced material: PBMCs or a T cell subset sorted from them (not recorded which). The CDR3 protein is CASSALTGTYNEQFF. CDR3 DNA: TGTGCCAGCAGTGCCCTGACAGGCACCTACAATGAGCAGTTCTTC.